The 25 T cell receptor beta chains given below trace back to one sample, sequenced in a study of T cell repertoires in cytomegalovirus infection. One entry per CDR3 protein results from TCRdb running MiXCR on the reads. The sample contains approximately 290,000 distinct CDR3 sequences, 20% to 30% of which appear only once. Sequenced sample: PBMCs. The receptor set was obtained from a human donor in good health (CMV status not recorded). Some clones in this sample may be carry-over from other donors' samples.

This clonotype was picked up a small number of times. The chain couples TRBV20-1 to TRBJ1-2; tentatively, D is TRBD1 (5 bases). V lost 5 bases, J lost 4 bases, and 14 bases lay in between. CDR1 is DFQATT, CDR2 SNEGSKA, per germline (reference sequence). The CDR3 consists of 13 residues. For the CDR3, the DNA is TGCAGTGCTGTTGACAGCAGAGGCTATGGCTACACCTTC. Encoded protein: CSAVDSRGYGYTF.

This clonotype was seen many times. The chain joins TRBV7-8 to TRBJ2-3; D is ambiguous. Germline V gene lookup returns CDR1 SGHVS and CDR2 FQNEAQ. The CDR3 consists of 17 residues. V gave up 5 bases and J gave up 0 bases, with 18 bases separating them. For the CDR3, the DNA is TGTGCCAGCAGCCCCCAGATCCCATCGGCTAGCACAGATACGCAGTATTTT. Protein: CASSPQIPSASTDTQYF.

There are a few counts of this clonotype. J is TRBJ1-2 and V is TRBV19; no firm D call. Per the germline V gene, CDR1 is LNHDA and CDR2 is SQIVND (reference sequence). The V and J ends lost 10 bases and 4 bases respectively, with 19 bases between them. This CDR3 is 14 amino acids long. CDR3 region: CATEGGRNLYGYTF. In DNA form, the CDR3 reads TGTGCCACTGAAGGCGGAAGAAACCTCTATGGCTACACCTTC.

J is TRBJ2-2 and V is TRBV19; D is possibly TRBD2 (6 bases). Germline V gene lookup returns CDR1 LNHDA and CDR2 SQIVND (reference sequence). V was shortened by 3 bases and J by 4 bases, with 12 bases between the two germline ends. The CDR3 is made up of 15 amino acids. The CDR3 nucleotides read TGTGCCAGTAGTATTCGTGGAGGGAGCACCGGGGAGCTGTTTTTT. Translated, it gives CASSIRGGSTGELFF.

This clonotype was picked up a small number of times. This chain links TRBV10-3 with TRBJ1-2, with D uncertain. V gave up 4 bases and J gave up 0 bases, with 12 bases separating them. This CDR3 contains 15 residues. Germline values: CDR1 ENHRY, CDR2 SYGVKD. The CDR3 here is CAISGSGASNYGYTF. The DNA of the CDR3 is TGTGCCATCAGTGGATCAGGAGCTTCTAACTATGGCTACACCTTC.

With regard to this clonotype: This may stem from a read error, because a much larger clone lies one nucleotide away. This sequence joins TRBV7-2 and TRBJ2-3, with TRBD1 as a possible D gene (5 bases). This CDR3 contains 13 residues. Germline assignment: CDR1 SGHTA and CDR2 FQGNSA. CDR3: CASSLVGADMQYF. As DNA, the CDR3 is TGTGCCAGCAGCTTAGTTGGGGCAGATATGCAGTATTTT. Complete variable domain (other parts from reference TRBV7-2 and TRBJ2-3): GAGVSQSPSNKVTEKGKDVELRCDPISGHTALYWYRQSLGQGLEFLIYFQGNSAPDKSGLPSDRFSAERTGGSVSTLTIQRTQQEDSAVYLCASSLVGADMQYFGPGTRLTVL.

The CDR3 protein is CSARPPAVYNEQFF. In DNA, the CDR3 is TGCAGTGCTAGACCCCCGGCGGTCTACAATGAGCAGTTCTTC. The gene calls are TRBV20-1 and TRBJ2-1; D is uncertain. Trimming removed 2 bases at V and 3 bases at J, with 11 bases between. This CDR3 is 14 amino acids long. Looked up from germline, CDR1 is DFQATT and CDR2 is SNEGSKA (reference sequence).

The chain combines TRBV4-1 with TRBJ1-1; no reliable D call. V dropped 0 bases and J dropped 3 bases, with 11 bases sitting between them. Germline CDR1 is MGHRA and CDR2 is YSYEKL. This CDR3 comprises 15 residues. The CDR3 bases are TGCGCCAGCAGCCAAGACAGGTCAGGTTACACTGAAGCTTTCTTT. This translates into CASSQDRSGYTEAFF.

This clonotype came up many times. The CDR3 loop is CASRDPPGTSSYEQYF. Here the CDR3 DNA reads TGTGCCAGCAGGGACCCTCCAGGGACTTCCTCCTACGAGCAGTACTTC. The rearrangement uses TRBV6-2 or TRBV6-3 and TRBJ2-7; D possibly corresponds to TRBD2 (6 bases). CDR1 is MNHEY and CDR2 is SVGEGT in the germline V gene. The CDR3 runs 16 residues. The V gene lost 6 bases and the J gene lost 0 bases, with 18 bases spanning the gap.

The CDR3 spells CSARGDFNEKLFF. In nucleotides, the CDR3 is TGCAGTGCTAGAGGAGACTTTAATGAAAAACTGTTTTTT. This sequence joins TRBV20-1 and TRBJ1-4; D is ambiguous. Germline-derived CDR1 and CDR2 are DFQATT and SNEGSKA (reference sequence). This CDR3 is built from 13 residues. Trimming took 1 base from V and 4 from J, leaving 7 bases between them.

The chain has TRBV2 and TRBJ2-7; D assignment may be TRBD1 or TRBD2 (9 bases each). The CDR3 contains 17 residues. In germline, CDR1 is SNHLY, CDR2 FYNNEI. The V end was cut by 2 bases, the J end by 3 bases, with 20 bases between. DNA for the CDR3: TGTGCCAGCAGTGAAACAGGGGGCCTAGCGGGACGCTACGAGCAGTACTTC. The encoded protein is CASSETGGLAGRYEQYF.

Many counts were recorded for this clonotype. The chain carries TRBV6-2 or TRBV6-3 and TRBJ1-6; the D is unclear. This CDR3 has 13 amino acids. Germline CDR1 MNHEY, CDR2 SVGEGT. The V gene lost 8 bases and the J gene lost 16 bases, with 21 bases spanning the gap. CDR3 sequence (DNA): TGTGCCAGCTGCCGACCACAAGATCGAGCTCTCCACTTT. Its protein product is CASCRPQDRALHF.

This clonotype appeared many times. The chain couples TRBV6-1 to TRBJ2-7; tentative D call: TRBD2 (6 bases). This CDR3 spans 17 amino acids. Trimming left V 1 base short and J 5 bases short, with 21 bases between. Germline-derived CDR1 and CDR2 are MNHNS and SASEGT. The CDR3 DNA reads TGTGCCAGCAGTGAAGGGATTAAGGGACTGTCAATCAACGAGCAGTACTTC. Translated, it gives CASSEGIKGLSINEQYF.

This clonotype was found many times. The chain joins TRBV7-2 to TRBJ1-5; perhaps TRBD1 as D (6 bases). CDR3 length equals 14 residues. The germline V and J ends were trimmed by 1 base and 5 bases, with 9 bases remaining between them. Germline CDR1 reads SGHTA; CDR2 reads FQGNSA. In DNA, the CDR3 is TGTGCCAGCAGCTTAGGAGCAGGGGATCAGCCCCAGCATTTT. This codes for CASSLGAGDQPQHF.

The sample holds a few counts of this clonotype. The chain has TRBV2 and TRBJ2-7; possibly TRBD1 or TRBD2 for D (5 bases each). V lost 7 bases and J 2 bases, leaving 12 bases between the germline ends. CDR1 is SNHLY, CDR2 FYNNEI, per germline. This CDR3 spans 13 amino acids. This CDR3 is CASIEGPAYEQYF. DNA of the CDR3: TGTGCCAGCATTGAGGGGCCGGCCTACGAGCAGTACTTC.

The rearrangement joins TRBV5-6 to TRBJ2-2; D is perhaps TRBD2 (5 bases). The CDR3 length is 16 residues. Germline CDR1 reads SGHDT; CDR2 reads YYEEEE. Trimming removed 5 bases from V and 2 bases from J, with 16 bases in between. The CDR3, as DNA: TGTGCCAGCAGTTACTATGGGGAGCCCAACACCGGGGAGCTGTTTTTT. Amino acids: CASSYYGEPNTGELFF.

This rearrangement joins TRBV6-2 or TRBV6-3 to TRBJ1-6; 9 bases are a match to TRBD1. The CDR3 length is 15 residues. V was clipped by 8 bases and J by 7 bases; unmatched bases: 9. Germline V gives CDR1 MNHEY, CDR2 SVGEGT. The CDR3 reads CASLTGTGINSPLHF. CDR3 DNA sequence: TGTGCCAGCCTAACCGGGACAGGGATCAATTCACCCCTCCACTTT.

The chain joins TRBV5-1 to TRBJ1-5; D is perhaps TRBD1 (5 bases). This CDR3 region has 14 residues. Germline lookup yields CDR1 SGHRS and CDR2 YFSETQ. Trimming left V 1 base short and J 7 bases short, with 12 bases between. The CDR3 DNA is TGCGCCAGCAGCTTGCAGGGATTAGGACAGCCCCAGCATTTT. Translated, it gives CASSLQGLGQPQHF.

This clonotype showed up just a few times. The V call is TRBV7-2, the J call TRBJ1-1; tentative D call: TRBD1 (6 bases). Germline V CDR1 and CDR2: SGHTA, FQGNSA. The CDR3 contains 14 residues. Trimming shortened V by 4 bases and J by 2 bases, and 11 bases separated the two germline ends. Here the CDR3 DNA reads TGTGCCAGCAGCTATGGCAGGGGCAACACTGAAGCTTTCTTT. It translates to CASSYGRGNTEAFF.

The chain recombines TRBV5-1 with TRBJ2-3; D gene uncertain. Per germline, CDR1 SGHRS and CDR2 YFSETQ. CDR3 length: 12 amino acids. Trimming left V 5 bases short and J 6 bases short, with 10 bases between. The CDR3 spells CASRIEVDTQYF. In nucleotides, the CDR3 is TGCGCCAGCAGGATCGAGGTGGATACGCAGTATTTT. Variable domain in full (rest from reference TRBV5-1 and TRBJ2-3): KAGVTQTPRYLIKTRGQQVTLSCSPISGHRSVSWYQQTPGQGLQFLFEYFSETQRNKGNFPGRFSGRQFSNSRSEMNVSTLELGDSALYLCASRIEVDTQYFGPGTRLTVL.

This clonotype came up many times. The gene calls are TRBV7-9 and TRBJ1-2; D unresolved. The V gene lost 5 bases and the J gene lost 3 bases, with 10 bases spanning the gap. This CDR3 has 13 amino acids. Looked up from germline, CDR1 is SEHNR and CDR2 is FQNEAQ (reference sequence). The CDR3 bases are TGTGCCAGCAGCCAAGGGTTGGACTATGGCTACACCTTC. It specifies CASSQGLDYGYTF.

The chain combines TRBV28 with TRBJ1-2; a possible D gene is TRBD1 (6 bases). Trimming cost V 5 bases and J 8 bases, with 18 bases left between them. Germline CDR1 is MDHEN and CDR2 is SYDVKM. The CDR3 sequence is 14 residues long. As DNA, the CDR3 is TGTGCCAGCAGTCCGCACGACAGGCCATGGGGCTACACCTTC. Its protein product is CASSPHDRPWGYTF.

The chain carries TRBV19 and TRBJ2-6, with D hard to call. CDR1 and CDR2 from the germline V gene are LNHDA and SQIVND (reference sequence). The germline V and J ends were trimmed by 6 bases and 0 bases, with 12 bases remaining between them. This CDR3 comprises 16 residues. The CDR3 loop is CASSHQRFSGANVLTF. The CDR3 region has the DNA TGTGCCAGTAGCCACCAGCGCTTCTCTGGGGCCAACGTCCTGACTTTC.

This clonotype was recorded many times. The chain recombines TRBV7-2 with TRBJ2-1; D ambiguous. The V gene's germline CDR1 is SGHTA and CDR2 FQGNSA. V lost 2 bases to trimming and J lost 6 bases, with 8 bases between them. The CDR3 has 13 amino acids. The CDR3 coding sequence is TGTGCCAGCAGCTTATACCCTTCCAATGAGCAGTTCTTC. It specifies CASSLYPSNEQFF.

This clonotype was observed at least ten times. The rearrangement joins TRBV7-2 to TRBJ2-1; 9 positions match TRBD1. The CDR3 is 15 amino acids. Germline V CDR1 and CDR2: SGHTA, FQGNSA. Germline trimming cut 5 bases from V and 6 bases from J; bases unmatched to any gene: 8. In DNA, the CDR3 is TGTGCCAGCAGCGGTCGGACAGGGGAGGGCAATGAGCAGTTCTTC. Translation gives CASSGRTGEGNEQFF.